This T cell receptor beta chain was profiled in a study of blood T cell repertoires in COVID-19. On the study more broadly: Acute-phase and convalescent COVID-19 samples originated in the United States, Italy and Spain. PBMCs, B-cell-depleted T cells, or T cells were the source of the cDNA or gDNA that made up the material.

The sample holds one count of this clone. In germline, CDR1 is SGHDT, CDR2 YYEEEE. The CDR3 covers 14 residues. Trimming at V came to 5 bases and at J to 7 bases, leaving 11 bases not matched to a gene. As originally analysed: Reference gene primer amplification yielded estimated nucleated cell counts. The method was immunoSEQ multiplex PCR; TCRdb's version includes in-frame clones alone and lacks a portion of them. The V and J calls and clone size are taken from that table; D and trimming were inferred from the DNA. The sample records hundreds of thousands of clones, about 87% being singletons. Participants' reported clinical history set cohort assignment.

The V call is TRBV5-6, the J call TRBJ2-7; the match to TRBD1 covers 8 bases. Sequenced material: PBMCs or T cells enriched from blood (not recorded which). This sequence was found in a woman aged 18-29 years who had recovered from COVID-19. The CDR3 region has the DNA TGTGCCAGCAGTCCCGGGACAGGCCGTGGGGAGCAGTACTTC. This gives the protein CASSPGTGRGEQYF.